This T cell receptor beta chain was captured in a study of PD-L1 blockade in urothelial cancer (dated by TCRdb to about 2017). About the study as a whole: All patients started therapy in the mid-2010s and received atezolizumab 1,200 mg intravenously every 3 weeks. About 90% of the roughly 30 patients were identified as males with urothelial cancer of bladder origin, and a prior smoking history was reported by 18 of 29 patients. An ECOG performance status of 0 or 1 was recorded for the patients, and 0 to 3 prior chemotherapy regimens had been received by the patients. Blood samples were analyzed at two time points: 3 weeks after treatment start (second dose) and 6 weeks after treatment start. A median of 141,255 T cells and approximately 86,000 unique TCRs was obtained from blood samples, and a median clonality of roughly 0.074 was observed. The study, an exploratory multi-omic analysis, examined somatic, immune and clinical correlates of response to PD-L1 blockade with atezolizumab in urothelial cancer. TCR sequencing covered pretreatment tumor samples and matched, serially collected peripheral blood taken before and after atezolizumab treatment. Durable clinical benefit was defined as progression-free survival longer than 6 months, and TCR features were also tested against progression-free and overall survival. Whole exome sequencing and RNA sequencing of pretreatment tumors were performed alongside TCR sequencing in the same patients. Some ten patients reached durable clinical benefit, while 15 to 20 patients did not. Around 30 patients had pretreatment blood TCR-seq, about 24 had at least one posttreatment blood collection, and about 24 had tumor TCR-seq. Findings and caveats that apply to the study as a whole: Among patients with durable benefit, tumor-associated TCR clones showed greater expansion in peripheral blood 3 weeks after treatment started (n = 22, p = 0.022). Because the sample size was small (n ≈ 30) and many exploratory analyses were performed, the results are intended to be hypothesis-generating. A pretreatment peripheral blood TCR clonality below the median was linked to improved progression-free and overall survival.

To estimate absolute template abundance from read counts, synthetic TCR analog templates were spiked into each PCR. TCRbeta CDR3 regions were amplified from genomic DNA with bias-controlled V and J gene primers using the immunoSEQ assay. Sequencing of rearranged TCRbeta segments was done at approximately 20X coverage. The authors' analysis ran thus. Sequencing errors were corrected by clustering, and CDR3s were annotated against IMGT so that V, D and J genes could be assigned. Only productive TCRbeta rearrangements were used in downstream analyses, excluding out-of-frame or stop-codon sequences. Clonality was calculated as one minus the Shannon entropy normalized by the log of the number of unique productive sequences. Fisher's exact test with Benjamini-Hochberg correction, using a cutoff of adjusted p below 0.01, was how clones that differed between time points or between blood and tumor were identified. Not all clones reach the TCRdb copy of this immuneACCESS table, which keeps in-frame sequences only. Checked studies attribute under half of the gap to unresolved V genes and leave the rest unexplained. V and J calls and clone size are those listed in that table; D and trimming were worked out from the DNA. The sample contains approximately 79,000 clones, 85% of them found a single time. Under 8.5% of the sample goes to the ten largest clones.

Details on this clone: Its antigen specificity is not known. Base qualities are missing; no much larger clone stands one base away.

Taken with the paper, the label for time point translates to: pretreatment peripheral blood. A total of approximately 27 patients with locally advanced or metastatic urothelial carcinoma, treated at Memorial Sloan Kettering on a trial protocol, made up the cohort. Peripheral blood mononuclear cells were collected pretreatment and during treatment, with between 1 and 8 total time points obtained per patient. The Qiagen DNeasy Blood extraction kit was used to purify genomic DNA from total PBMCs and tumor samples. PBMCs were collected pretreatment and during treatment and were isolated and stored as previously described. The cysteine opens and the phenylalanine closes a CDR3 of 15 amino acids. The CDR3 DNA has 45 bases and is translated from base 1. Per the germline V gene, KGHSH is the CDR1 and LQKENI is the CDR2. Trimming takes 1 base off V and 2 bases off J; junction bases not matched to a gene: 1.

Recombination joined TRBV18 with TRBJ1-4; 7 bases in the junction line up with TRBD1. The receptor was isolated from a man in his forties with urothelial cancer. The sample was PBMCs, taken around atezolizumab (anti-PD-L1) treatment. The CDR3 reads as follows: CASSPRGQTNEKLFF. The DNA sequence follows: TGTGCCAGCTCACCACGGGGACAGACTAATGAAAAACTGTTTTTT.